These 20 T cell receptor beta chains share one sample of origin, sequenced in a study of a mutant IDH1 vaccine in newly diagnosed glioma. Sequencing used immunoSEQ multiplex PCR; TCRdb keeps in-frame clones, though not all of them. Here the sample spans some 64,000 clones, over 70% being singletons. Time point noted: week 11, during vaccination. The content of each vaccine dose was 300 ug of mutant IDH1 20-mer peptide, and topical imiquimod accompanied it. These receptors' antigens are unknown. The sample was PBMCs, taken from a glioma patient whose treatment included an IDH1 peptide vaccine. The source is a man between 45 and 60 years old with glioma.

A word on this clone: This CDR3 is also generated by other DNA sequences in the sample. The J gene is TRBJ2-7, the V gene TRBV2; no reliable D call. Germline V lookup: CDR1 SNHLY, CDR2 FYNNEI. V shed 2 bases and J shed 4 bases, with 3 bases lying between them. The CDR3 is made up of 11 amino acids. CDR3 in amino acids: CASSERYEQYF. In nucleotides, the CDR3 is TGTGCCAGCAGTGAACGGTACGAGCAGTACTTC.

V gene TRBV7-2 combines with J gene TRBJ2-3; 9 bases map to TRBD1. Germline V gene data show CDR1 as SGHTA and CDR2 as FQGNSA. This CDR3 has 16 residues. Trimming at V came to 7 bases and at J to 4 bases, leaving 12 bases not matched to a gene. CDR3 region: CASKSTGGYVSDTQYF. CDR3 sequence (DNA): TGTGCCAGCAAGAGTACAGGGGGCTACGTTTCAGATACGCAGTATTTT.

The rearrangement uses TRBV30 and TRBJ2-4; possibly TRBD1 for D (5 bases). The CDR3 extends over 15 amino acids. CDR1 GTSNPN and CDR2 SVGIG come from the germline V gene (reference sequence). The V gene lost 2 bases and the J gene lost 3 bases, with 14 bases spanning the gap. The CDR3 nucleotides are TGTGCCTGGAGTTCCTTGGGGCAGGGCAAAAACATTCAGTACTTC. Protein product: CAWSSLGQGKNIQYF. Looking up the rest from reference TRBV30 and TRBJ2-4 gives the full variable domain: SQTIHQWPATLVQPVGSPLSLECTVEGTSNPNLYWYRQAAGRGLQLLFYSVGIGQISSEVPQNLSASRPQDRQFILSSKKLLLSDSGFYLCAWSSLGQGKNIQYFGAGTRLSVL.

The CDR3 DNA sequence: TGTGCCAGCAGCTTAGAACCGCCCGGGTCGATGGGAAACACCATATATTTT. This translates into CASSLEPPGSMGNTIYF. The V call is TRBV7-2, the J call TRBJ1-3; D is undetermined. This CDR3 region has 17 residues. The germline CDR1 and CDR2 sequences are SGHTA and FQGNSA. Between the trimmed V and J ends, which lost 1 base and 4 bases, there was a span of 17 bases.

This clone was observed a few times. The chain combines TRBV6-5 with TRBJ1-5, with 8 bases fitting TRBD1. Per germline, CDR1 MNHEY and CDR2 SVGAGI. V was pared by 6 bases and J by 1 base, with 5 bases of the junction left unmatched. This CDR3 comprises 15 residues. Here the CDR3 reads CASSLNRGSNQPQHF. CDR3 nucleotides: TGTGCCAGCAGCCTTAACAGGGGGAGCAATCAGCCCCAGCATTTT.

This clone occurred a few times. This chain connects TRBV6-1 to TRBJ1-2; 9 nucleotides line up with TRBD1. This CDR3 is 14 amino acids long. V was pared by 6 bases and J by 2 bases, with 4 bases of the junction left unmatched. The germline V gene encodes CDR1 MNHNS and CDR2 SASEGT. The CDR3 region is CASRQDRGNYGYTF. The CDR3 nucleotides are TGTGCCAGCAGGCAGGACAGGGGCAACTATGGCTACACCTTC.

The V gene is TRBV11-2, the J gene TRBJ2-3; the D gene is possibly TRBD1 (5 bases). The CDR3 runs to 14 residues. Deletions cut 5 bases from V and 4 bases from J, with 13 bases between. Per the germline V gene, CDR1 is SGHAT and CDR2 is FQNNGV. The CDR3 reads CASSIRQPSDTQYF. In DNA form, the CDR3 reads TGTGCCAGCAGCATAAGACAGCCATCAGATACGCAGTATTTT. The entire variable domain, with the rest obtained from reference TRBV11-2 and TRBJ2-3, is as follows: EAGVAQSPRYKIIEKRQSVAFWCNPISGHATLYWYQQILGQGPKLLIQFQNNGVVDDSQLPKDRFSAERLKGVDSTLKIQPAKLEDSAVYLCASSIRQPSDTQYFGPGTRLTVL.

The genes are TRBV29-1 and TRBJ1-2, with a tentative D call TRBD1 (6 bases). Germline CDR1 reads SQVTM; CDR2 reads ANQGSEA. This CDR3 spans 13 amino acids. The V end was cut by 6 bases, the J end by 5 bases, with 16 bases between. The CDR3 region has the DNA TGCAGCGTCACTTTGGGGGGCCGTTATGGCTACACCTTC. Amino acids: CSVTLGGRYGYTF.

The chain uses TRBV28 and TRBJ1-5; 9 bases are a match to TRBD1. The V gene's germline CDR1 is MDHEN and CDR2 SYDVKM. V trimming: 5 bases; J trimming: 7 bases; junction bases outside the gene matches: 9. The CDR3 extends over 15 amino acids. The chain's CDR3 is CASSPGTGKGQPQHF. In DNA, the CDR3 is TGTGCCAGCAGTCCCGGGACAGGGAAGGGCCAGCCCCAGCATTTT.

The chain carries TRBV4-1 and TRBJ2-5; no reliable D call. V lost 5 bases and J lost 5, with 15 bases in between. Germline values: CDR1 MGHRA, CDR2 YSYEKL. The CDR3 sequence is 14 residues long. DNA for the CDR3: TGCGCCAGCAGCGGAAGCAATGCACTCGAGACCCAGTACTTC. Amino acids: CASSGSNALETQYF.

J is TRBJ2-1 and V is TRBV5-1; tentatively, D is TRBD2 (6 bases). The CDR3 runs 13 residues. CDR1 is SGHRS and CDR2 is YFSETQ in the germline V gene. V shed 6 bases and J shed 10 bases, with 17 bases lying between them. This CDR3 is CASTLGTSYEQFF. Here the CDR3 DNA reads TGCGCCAGCACTTTGGGGACTTCTTACGAGCAGTTCTTC.

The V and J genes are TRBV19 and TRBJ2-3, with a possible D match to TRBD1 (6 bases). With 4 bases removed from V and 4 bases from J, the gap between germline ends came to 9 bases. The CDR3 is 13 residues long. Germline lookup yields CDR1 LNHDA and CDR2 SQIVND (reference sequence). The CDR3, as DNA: TGTGCCAGTAGTAATACAGGGCCAGATACGCAGTATTTT. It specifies CASSNTGPDTQYF.

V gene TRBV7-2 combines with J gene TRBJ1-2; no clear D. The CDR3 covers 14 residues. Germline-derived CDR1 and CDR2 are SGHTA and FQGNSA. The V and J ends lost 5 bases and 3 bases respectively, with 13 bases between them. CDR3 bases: TGTGCCAGCAGCCTTGGCCCCCGAGACTATGGCTACACCTTC. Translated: CASSLGPRDYGYTF.

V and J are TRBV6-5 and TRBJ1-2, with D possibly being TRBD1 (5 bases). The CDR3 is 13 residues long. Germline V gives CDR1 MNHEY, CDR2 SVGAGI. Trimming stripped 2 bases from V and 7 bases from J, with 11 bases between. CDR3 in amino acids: CASSYGQGLGYTF. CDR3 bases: TGTGCCAGCAGTTACGGGCAGGGACTTGGCTACACCTTC.

The CDR3 reads CASTLAGTITDTQYF. As DNA, the CDR3 is TGTGCCAGCACGCTAGCGGGGACAATCACAGATACGCAGTATTTT. This rearrangement joins TRBV9 to TRBJ2-3; 9 nucleotides align to TRBD2. Germline V lookup: CDR1 SGDLS, CDR2 YYNGEE. V shed 6 bases and J 2 bases; nucleotides not matched to a gene: 7. CDR3 length: 15 amino acids.

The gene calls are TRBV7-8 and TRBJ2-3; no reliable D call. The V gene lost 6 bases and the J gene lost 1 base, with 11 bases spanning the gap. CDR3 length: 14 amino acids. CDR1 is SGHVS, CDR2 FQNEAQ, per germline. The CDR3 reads CASRTGPGTDTQYF. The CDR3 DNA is TGTGCCAGCAGAACCGGGCCCGGCACAGATACGCAGTATTTT.

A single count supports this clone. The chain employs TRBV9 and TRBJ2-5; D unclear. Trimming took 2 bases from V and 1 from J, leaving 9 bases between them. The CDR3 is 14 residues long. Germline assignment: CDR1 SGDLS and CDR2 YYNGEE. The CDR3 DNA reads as TGTGCCAGCAGCGTGGGCAGGAGCCAAGAGACCCAGTACTTC. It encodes CASSVGRSQETQYF.

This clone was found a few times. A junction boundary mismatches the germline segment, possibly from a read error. The CDR3, as DNA: TGTGCCTGGAGTGCAATTGAGATGAAGGACTTT. Amino acids: CAWSAIEMKDF. The rearrangement uses TRBV30 and TRBJ1-1, with D unclear. The germline V gene encodes CDR1 GTSNPN and CDR2 SVGIG (reference sequence). The CDR3 loop spans 11 amino acids.

The chain's CDR3 is CASSLRGSPEAFF. CDR3 sequence (DNA): TGTGCCAGCAGCTTAAGGGGGAGCCCCGAAGCTTTCTTT. V and J are TRBV7-9 and TRBJ1-1; tentative D call: TRBD1 (6 bases). Trimming pared 2 bases from V and 8 bases from J, leaving 12 bases between. Germline V CDR1 and CDR2: SEHNR, FQNEAQ (reference sequence). The CDR3 has 13 amino acids.

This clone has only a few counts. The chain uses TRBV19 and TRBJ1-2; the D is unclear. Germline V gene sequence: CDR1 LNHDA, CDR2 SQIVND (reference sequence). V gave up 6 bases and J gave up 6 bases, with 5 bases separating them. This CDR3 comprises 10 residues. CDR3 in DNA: TGTGCCAGTAGGAGCAATGGCTACACCTTC. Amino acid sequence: CASRSNGYTF. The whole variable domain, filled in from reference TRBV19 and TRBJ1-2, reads DGGITQSPKYLFRKEGQNVTLSCEQNLNHDAMYWYRQDPGQGLRLIYYSQIVNDFQKGDIAEGYSVSREKKESFPLTVTSAQKNPTAFYLCASRSNGYTFGSGTRLTVV.